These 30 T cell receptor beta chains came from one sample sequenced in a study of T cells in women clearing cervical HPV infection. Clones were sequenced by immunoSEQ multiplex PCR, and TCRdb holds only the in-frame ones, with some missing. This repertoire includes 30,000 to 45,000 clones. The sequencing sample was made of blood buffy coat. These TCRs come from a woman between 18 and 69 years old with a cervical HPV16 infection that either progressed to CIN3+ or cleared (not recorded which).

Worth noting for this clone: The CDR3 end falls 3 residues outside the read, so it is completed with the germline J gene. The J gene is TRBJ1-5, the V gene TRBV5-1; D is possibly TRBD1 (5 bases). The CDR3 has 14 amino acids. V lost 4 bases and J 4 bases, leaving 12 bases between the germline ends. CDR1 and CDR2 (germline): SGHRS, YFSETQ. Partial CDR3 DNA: TGCGCCAGCAGCCCAGACAGCAGGAATCAGCCC. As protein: CASSPDSRNQP. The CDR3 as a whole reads CASSPDSRNQPQHF.

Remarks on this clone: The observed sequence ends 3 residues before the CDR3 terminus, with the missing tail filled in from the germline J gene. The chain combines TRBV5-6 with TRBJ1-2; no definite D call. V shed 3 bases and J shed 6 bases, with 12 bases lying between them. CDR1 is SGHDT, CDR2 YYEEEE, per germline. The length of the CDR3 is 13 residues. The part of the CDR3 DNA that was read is TGTGCCAGCAGCTCTGACCTAAGGGATGGC. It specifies CASSSDLRDG. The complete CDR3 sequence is CASSSDLRDGYTF.

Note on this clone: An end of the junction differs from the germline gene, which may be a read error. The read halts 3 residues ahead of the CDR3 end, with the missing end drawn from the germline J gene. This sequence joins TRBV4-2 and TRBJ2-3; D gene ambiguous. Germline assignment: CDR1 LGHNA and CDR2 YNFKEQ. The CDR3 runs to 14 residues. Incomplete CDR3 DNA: TGCGCCAGCAGCCAAGATCTGAGGACAGATACG. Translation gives CASSQDLRTDT. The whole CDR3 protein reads CASSQDLRTDTQYF.

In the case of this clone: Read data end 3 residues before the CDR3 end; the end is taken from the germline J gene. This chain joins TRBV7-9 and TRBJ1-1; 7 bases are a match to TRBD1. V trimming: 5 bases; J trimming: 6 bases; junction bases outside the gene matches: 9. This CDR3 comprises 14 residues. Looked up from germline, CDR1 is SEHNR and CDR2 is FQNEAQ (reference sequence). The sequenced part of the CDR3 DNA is TGTGCCAGCAGCGAAACAGGGGTTCTCTCTGAA. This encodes CASSETGVLSE. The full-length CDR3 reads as CASSETGVLSEAFF.

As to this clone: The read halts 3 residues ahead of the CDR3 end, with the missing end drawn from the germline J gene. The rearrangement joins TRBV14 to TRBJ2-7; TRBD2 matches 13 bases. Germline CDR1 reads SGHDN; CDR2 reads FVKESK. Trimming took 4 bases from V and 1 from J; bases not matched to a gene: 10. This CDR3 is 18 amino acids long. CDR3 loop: CASSPQRRTSGGSYEQYF. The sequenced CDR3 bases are TGTGCCAGCAGCCCCCAGAGGCGGACTAGCGGGGGTTCCTACGAG.

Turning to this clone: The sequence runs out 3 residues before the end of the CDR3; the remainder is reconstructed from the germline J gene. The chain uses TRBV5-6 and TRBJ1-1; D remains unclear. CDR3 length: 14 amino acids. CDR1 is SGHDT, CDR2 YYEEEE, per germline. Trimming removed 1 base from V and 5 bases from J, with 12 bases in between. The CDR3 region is CASSLLKGGTEAFF. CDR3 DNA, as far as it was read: TGTGCCAGCAGCTTGTTAAAGGGTGGGACTGAA.

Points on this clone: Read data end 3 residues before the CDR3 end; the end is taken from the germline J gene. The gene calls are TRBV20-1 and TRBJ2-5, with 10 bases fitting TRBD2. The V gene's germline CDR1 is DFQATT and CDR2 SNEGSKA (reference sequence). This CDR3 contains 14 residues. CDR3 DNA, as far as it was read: TGCAGTGTGGGGCTAGCGGGGGCCACAGATACC. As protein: CSVGLAGATDT. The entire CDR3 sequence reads CSVGLAGATDTQYF.

The part of the CDR3 DNA that was read is TGTGCCAGCTCCCCCGCCGCACCCACAGGGGGTGGATCACCC. The encoded protein is CASSPAAPTGGGSP. The full CDR3 protein reads CASSPAAPTGGGSPLHF. This rearrangement joins TRBV18 to TRBJ1-6, with TRBD1 matching 8 bases. The read finishes 3 residues shy of the CDR3 end, and the germline J gene is used to complete it. There are 17 residues in the CDR3. Germline V gene data show CDR1 as KGHSH and CDR2 as LQKENI. The junction had 17 bases not matched to a gene; V was cut back by 6 bases and J by 10 bases.

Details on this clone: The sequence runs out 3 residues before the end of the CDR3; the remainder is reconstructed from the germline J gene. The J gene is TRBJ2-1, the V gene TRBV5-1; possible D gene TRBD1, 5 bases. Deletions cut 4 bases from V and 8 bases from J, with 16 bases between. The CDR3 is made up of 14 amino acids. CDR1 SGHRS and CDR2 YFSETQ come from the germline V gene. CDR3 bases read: TGCGCCAGCAGCATTCAGGGTGGGTTGGATGAG. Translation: CASSIQGGLDE. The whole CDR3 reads CASSIQGGLDEQFF.

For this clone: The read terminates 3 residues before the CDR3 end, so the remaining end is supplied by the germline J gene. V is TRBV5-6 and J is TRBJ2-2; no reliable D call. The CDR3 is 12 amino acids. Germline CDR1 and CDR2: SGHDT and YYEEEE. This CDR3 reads CASSSYNSPLFF. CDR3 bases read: TGTGCCAGCAGCTCCTATAATTCACCG. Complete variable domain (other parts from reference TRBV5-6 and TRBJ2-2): DAGVTQSPTHLIKTRGQQVTLRCSPKSGHDTVSWYQQALGQGPQFIFQYYEEEERQRGNFPDRFSGHQFPNYSSELNVNALLLGDSALYLCASSSYNSPLFFGEGSRLTVL.

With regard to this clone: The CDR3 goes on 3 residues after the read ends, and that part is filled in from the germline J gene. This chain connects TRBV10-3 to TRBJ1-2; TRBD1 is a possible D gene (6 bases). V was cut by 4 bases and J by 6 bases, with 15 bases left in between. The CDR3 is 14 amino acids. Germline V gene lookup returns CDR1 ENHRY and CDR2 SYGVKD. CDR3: CAISVLGQDDGYTF. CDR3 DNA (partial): TGTGCCATCAGTGTGTTGGGACAAGATGATGGC.

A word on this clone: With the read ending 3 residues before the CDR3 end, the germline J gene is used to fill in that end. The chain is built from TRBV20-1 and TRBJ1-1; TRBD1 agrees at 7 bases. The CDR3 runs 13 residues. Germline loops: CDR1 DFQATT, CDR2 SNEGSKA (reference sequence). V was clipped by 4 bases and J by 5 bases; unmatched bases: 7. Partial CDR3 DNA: TGCAGTGCTAAATTTTCAGGGGGTACTGAA. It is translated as CSAKFSGGTE. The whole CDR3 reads CSAKFSGGTEAFF.

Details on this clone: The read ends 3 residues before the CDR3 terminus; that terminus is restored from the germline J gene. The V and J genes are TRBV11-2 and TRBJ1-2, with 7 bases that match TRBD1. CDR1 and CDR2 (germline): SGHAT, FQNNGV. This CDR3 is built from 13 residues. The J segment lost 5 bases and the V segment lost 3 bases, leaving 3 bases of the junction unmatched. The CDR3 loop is CASSLTGSYGYTF. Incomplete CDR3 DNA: TGTGCCAGCAGCTTGACAGGGTCTTATGGC.

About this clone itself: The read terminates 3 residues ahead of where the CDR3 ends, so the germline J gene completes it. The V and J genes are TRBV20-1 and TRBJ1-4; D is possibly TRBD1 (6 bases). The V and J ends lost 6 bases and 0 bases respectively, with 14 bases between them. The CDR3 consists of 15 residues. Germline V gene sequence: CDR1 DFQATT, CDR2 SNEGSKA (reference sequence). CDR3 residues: CSATTGTTTNEKLFF. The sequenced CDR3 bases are TGCAGTGCAACTACCGGGACAACAACTAATGAAAAA.

The sequenced CDR3 bases are TGTGCCAGCAGCTTAGCGGGAACCGGGACAGGGGCGTCAGAGACC. Its translation is CASSLAGTGTGASET. The entire CDR3 reads CASSLAGTGTGASETQYF. This chain connects TRBV7-2 to TRBJ2-5; 10 bases line up with TRBD1. Read coverage stops 3 residues before the CDR3 terminus; the germline J gene supplies the remainder. This CDR3 comprises 18 residues. V shed 0 bases, J shed 4 bases, and the junction held 11 bases outside the gene matches. In germline, CDR1 is SGHTA, CDR2 FQGNSA.

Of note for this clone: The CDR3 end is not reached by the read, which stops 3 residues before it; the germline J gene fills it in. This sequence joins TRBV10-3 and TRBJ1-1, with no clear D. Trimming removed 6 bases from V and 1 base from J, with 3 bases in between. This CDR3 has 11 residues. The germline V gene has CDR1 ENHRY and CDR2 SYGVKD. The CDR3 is CAISRNTEAFF. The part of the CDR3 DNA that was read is TGTGCCATCAGCAGGAACACTGAA.

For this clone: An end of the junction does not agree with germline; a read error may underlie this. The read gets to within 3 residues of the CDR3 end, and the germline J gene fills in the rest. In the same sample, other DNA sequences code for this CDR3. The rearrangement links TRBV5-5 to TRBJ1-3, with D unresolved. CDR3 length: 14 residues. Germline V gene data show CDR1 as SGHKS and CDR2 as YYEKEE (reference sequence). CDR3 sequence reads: CASSYSPSGNTIYF. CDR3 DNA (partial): TGTGCCAGCAGCTACAGTCCCTCTGGAAACACA.

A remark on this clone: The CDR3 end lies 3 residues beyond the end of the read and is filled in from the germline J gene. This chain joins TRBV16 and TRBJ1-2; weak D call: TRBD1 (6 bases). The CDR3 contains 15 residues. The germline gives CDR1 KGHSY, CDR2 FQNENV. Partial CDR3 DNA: TGTGCCAGCTTAGTGGACAGTGCCTCCTACAATGAC. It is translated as CASLVDSASYND. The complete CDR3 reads CASLVDSASYNDYTF.

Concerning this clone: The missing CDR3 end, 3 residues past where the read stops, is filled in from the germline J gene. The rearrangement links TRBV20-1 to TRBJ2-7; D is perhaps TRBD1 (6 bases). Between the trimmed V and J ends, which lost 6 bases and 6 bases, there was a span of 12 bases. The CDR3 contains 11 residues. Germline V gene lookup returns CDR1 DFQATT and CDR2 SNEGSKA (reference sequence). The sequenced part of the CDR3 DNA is TGCAGTGCCCTCCTCAGGGGCGAG. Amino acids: CSALLRGE. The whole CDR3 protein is CSALLRGEQYF.

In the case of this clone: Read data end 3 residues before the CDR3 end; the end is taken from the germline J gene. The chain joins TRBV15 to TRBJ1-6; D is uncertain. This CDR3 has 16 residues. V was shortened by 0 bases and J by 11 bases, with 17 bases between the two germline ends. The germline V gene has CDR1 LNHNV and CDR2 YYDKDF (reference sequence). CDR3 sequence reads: CATSRDKRPSLPPLHF. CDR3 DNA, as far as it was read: TGTGCCACCAGCAGAGATAAGCGACCTTCCCTACCACCC.

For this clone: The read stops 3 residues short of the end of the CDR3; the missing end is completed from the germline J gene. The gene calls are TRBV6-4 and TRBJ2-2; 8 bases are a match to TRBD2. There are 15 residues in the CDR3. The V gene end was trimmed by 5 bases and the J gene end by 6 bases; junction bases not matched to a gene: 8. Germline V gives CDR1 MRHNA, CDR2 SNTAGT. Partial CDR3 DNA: TGTGCCAGCAGTAGTGGTAGCGGGGACGCCGGGGAG. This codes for CASSSGSGDAGE. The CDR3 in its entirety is CASSSGSGDAGELFF.

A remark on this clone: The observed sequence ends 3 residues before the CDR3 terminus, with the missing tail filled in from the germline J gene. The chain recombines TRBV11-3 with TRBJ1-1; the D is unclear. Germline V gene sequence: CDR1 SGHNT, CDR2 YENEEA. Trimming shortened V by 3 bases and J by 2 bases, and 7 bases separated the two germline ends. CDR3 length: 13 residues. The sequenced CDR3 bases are TGTGCCAGCAGCTTCCAAGCTAACACTGAA. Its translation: CASSFQANTE. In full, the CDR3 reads CASSFQANTEAFF. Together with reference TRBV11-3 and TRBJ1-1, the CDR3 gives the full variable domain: EAGVVQSPRYKIIEKKQPVAFWCNPISGHNTLYWYLQNLGQGPELLIRYENEEAVDDSQLPKDRFSAERLKGVDSTLKIQPAELGDSAVYLCASSFQANTEAFFGQGTRLTVV.

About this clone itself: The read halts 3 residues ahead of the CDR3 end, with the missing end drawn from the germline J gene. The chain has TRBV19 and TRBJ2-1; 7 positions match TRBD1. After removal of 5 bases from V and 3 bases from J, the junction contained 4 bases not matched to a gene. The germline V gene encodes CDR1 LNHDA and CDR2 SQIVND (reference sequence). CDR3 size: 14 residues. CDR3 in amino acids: CASSFPGGYNEQFF. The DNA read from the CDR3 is TGTGCCAGTAGTTTCCCAGGGGGCTACAATGAG.

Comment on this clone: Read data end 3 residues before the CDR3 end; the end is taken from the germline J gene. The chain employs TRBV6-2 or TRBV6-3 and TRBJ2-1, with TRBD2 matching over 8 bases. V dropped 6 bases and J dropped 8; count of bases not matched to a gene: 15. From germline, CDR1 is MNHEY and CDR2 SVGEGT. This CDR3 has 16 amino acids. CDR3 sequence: CASSPIGGGPFHEQFF. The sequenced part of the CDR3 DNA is TGTGCCAGCAGCCCGATCGGGGGGGGCCCGTTTCATGAG.

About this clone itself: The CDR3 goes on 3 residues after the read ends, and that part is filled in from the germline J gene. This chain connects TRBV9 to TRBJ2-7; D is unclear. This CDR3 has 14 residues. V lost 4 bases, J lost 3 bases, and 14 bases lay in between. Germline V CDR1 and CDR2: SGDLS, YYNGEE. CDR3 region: CASSPKGIGYEQYF. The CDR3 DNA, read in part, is TGTGCCAGCAGCCCCAAGGGCATCGGCTACGAG.

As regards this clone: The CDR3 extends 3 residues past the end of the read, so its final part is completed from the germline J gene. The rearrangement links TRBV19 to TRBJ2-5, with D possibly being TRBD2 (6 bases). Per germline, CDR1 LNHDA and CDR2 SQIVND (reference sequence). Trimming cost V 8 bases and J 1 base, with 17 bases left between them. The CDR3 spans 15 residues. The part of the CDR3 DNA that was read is TGTGCCAGTTCCGGGCTCGGGGGAGGCCAAGAGACC. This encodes CASSGLGGGQET. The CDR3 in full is CASSGLGGGQETQYF.

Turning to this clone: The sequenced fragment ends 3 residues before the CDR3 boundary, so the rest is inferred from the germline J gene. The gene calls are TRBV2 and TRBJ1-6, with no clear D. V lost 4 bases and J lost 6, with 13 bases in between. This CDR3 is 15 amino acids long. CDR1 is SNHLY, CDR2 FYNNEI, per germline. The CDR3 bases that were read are TGTGCCAGCAGTGCCTTCAGGAGTCGTAATTCACCC. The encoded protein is CASSAFRSRNSP. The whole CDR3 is CASSAFRSRNSPLHF.

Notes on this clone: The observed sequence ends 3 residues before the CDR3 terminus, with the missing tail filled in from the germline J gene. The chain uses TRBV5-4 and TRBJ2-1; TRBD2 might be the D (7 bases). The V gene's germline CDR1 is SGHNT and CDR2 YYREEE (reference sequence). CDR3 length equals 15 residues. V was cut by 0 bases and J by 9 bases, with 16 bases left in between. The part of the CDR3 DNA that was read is TGTGCCAGCAGCTTGGATTTGGCGGGGGCCGCTGAG. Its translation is CASSLDLAGAAE. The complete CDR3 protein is CASSLDLAGAAEQFF.

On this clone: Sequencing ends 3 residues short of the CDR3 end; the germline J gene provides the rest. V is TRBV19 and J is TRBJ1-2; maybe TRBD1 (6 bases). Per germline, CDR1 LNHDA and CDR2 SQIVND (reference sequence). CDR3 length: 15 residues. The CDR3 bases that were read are TGTGCCAGTAGCACCGGAGGGGGTTGGGGAGATACC. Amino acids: CASSTGGGWGDT. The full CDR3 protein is CASSTGGGWGDTYTF.

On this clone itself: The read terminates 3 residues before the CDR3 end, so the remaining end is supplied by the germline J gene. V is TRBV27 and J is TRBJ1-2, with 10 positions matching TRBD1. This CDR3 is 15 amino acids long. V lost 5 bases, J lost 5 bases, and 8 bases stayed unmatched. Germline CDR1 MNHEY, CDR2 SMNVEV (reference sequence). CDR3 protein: CASSPRQGAGYGYTF. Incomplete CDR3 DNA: TGTGCCAGCAGTCCCCGACAGGGGGCGGGATATGGC.